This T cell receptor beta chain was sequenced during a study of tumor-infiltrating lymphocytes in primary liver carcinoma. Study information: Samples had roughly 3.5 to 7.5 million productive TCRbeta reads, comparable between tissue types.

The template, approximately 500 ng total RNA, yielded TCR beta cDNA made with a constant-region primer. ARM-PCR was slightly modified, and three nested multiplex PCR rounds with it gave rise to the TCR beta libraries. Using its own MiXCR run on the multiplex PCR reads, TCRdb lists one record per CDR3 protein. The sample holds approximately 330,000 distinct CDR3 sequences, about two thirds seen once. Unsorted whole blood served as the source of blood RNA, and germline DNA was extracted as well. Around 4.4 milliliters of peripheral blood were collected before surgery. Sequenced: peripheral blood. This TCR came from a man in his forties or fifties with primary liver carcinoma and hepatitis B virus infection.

CDR3 region: CASSEAVQGNLYEQYF. In nucleotides, the CDR3 is TGCGCCAGCAGTGAGGCGGTACAGGGAAACCTATACGAGCAGTACTTC. The chain has TRBV10-2 and TRBJ2-7, with D maybe TRBD1 (6 bases). V was shortened by 2 bases and J by 4 bases, with 18 bases between the two germline ends. The length of the CDR3 is 16 residues. CDR1 and CDR2 (germline): WSHSY, SAAADI.